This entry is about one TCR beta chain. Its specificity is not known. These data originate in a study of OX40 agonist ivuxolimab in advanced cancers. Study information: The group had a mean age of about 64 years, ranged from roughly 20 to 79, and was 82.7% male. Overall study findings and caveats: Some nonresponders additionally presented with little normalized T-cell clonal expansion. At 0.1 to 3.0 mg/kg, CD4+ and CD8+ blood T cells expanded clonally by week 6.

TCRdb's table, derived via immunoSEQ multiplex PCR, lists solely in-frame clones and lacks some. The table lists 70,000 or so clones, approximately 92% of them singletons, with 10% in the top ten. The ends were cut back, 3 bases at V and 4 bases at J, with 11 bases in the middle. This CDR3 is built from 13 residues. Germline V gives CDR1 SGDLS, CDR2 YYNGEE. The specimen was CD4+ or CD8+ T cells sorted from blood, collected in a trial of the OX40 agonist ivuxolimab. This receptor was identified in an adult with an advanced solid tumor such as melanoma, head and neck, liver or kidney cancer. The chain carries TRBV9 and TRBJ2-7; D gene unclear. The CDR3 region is CASSANIGYEQYF. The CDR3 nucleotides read TGTGCCAGCAGCGCCAATATCGGATACGAGCAGTACTTC.